These 21 T cell receptor beta chains were all obtained from the same sample, sequenced in a study of shared clonotypes between healthy human individuals. This table comes from immunoSEQ multiplex PCR, and its TCRdb copy is limited to in-frame clones, with some not included. Here the sample spans over 2 million clones, 85% to 95% being singletons. Naive CD8 cells comprised CD45RO-negative, CCR7-positively selected cells, excluding terminally differentiated effector memory CD45RA+ cells. The sample consisted of naive CD8+ T cells sorted from blood. These receptors came from a young man in good health.

The gene calls are TRBV6-1 and TRBJ2-7; tentatively, D is TRBD1 (6 bases). The germline V gene has CDR1 MNHNS and CDR2 SASEGT. This CDR3 comprises 13 residues. The V and J ends lost 6 bases and 6 bases respectively, with 15 bases between them. In nucleotides, the CDR3 is TGTGCCAGCAGACCCGGGACACCGACCGAGCAGTACTTC. This encodes CASRPGTPTEQYF.

This chain joins TRBV9 and TRBJ2-7; possibly TRBD2 for D (6 bases). CDR1 and CDR2 from the germline V gene are SGDLS and YYNGEE. The CDR3 covers 10 residues. DNA for the CDR3: TGTGCCAGCAGACCGGGACTGGGTTTGGTC. Translated: CASRPGLGLV.

The J gene is TRBJ2-7, the V gene TRBV15; TRBD1 agrees at 11 bases. Looked up from germline, CDR1 is LNHNV and CDR2 is YYDKDF (reference sequence). The V gene end was trimmed by 3 bases and the J gene end by 1 base; junction bases not matched to a gene: 2. The CDR3 consists of 15 residues. The CDR3 region is CATSRGTGGSYEQYF. The CDR3 DNA is TGTGCCACCAGCAGGGGGACAGGGGGTTCCTACGAGCAGTACTTC.

The chain links TRBV29-1 to TRBJ2-7; TRBD1 matches 7 bases. This CDR3 is built from 17 residues. V was pared by 0 bases and J by 3 bases, with 14 bases of the junction left unmatched. Germline-derived CDR1 and CDR2 are SQVTM and ANQGSEA. The CDR3 spells CSVEDLVEHSGGYEQYF. CDR3 nucleotide sequence: TGCAGCGTTGAAGATTTAGTAGAGCACTCAGGGGGCTACGAGCAGTACTTC.

The V and J genes are TRBV6-5 and TRBJ1-6; no reliable D call. This CDR3 is 15 amino acids long. Trimming left V 3 bases short and J 6 bases short, with 12 bases between. Germline V gene sequence: CDR1 MNHEY, CDR2 SVGAGI. CDR3 coding DNA: TGTGCCAGCAGTTATTTGGCCGGTAGTAATTCACCCCTCCACTTT. This sequence encodes CASSYLAGSNSPLHF.

The V call is TRBV28, the J call TRBJ2-7; 8 bases line up with TRBD1. Losses at the gene ends were 6 bases for V and 3 bases for J; bases not matched to a gene: 10. Germline V CDR1 and CDR2: MDHEN, SYDVKM. The length of the CDR3 is 15 residues. The chain's CDR3 is CASRKTGAAYYEQYF. The CDR3 DNA reads TGTGCCAGCAGAAAGACAGGGGCCGCGTACTACGAGCAGTACTTC.

The chain carries TRBV7-9 and TRBJ1-5; no definite D call. Germline CDR1 is SEHNR and CDR2 is FQNEAQ (reference sequence). This CDR3 has 15 residues. V lost 3 bases, J lost 5 bases, and 14 bases lay in between. In DNA form, the CDR3 reads TGTGCCAGCAGCTTCGATGTCTCTTTCGATCAGCCCCAGCATTTT. Its translation is CASSFDVSFDQPQHF. The full variable domain, rest sourced from reference TRBV7-9 and TRBJ1-5, is DTGVSQNPRHKITKRGQNVTFRCDPISEHNRLYWYRQTLGQGPEFLTYFQNEAQLEKSRLLSDRFSAERPKGSFSTLEIQRTEQGDSAMYLCASSFDVSFDQPQHFGDGTRLSIL.

The chain uses TRBV18 and TRBJ1-1; D perhaps matches TRBD1 (6 bases). The CDR3 totals 16 residues. The V end was cut by 3 bases, the J end by 0 bases, with 14 bases between. The germline V gene has CDR1 KGHSH and CDR2 LQKENI. The CDR3: CASSPPPGALNTEAFF. The CDR3 DNA reads as TGTGCCAGCTCACCTCCACCAGGGGCCCTGAACACTGAAGCTTTCTTT. The whole variable domain, filled in from reference TRBV18 and TRBJ1-1, reads NAGVMQNPRHLVRRRGQEARLRCSPMKGHSHVYWYRQLPEEGLKFMVYLQKENIIDESGMPKERFSAEFPKEGPSILRIQQVVRGDSAAYFCASSPPPGALNTEAFFGQGTRLTVV.

The gene calls are TRBV28 and TRBJ1-2, with TRBD1 matching 10 bases. The CDR3 has 15 amino acids. V was clipped by 6 bases and J by 4 bases; unmatched bases: 8. Germline loops: CDR1 MDHEN, CDR2 SYDVKM. CDR3 residues: CASSPPTGGVYGYTF. CDR3 nucleotide sequence: TGTGCCAGCAGCCCACCGACAGGGGGCGTCTATGGCTACACCTTC.

The chain couples TRBV4-1 to TRBJ2-1, with 8 bases fitting TRBD2. CDR1 is MGHRA and CDR2 is YSYEKL in the germline V gene. Trimming at V came to 2 bases and at J to 4 bases, leaving 10 bases not matched to a gene. The CDR3 is 17 amino acids. DNA of the CDR3: TGCGCCAGCAGCCAACACATTGCGGGAGGTCCTTACAATGAGCAGTTCTTC. It yields the protein CASSQHIAGGPYNEQFF.

This clone was seen a single time. V gene TRBV6-5 combines with J gene TRBJ2-7; TRBD2 is a possible D gene (6 bases). The CDR3 length is 15 residues. Germline V gene sequence: CDR1 MNHEY, CDR2 SVGAGI. Trimming took 0 bases from V and 5 from J, leaving 14 bases between them. The DNA of the CDR3 is TGTGCCAGCAGTTACTCGGGCGGGGAGATCCACGAGCAGTACTTC. As protein: CASSYSGGEIHEQYF.

The chain employs TRBV10-2 and TRBJ1-2; D gene uncertain. CDR3 length: 13 amino acids. Trimming shortened V by 2 bases and J by 1 base, and 5 bases separated the two germline ends. The germline V gene encodes CDR1 WSHSY and CDR2 SAAADI. CDR3 residues: CASSEEINYGYTF. CDR3 sequence (DNA): TGCGCCAGCAGTGAGGAAATTAACTATGGCTACACCTTC.

The chain joins TRBV9 to TRBJ2-1; D may be TRBD2 (7 bases). Germline CDR1 is SGDLS and CDR2 is YYNGEE. V was trimmed by 4 bases and J by 8 bases, leaving 13 bases between them. The CDR3 contains 13 residues. The CDR3 sequence is CASSPRGGDEQFF. The CDR3 coding sequence is TGTGCCAGCAGCCCGAGGGGGGGCGATGAGCAGTTCTTC.

The V and J genes are TRBV29-1 and TRBJ2-5; the D gene could be TRBD1 or TRBD2 (5 bases each). The J call may be incorrect, as the DNA end agrees better with TRBJ2-7. Germline CDR1 is SQVTM and CDR2 is ANQGSEA. This CDR3 has 13 amino acids. CDR3 DNA sequence: TGCAGCGTTGACGCAGGGAGCGGCTACGAGCAGTACTTC. Its translation is CSVDAGSGYEQYF.

The rearrangement links TRBV30 to TRBJ1-2; D unresolved. Deletions cut 4 bases from V and 4 bases from J, with 10 bases between. The CDR3 contains 12 residues. Germline V gene sequence: CDR1 GTSNPN, CDR2 SVGIG (reference sequence). The CDR3 coding sequence is TGTGCCTGGACCGTGGACGGCTATGGCTACACCTTC. This sequence encodes CAWTVDGYGYTF.

V and J are TRBV9 and TRBJ2-7; D is possibly TRBD2 (6 bases). The V end lost 3 bases, the J end lost 3 bases, and 13 bases lay between the germline ends. This CDR3 comprises 14 residues. Germline-derived CDR1 and CDR2 are SGDLS and YYNGEE. The CDR3 loop is CASSASGSVYEQYF. DNA for the CDR3: TGTGCCAGCAGCGCCAGCGGGTCGGTCTACGAGCAGTACTTC.

This clone occurred once. This chain joins TRBV2 and TRBJ2-5, with D possibly matching TRBD1 (6 bases). This CDR3 spans 14 amino acids. Trimming took off 6 bases at V and 2 bases at J, with 13 bases between the two ends. Germline CDR1 is SNHLY and CDR2 is FYNNEI. CDR3 sequence reads: CASRPGQDQETQYF. DNA of the CDR3: TGTGCCAGCAGGCCGGGACAAGATCAAGAGACCCAGTACTTC.

The table lists this clone with a count of one. The gene calls are TRBV11-2 and TRBJ2-7; D may be TRBD1 or TRBD2 (5 bases each). Germline assignment: CDR1 SGHAT and CDR2 FQNNGV. The CDR3 runs 12 residues. V was clipped by 5 bases and J by 2 bases, with 7 bases between them. As DNA, the CDR3 is TGTGCCAGCAGCCCGGGGCCCTACGAGCAGTACTTC. It is translated as CASSPGPYEQYF.

The V call is TRBV5-8, the J call TRBJ2-1; no clear D. CDR3 length: 17 amino acids. Germline V gene lookup returns CDR1 SGHTS and CDR2 YDEGEE. Trimming stripped 2 bases from V and 3 bases from J, with 18 bases between. The DNA of the CDR3 is TGTGCCAGCAGCTTAGAAGGTAGTCGTCTATACTACAATGAGCAGTTCTTC. It encodes CASSLEGSRLYYNEQFF.

The chain joins TRBV6-5 to TRBJ1-2; 8 nucleotides line up with TRBD1. Germline V lookup: CDR1 MNHEY, CDR2 SVGAGI. Unmatched junction bases numbered 7, after V lost 5 bases and J lost 8 bases. The CDR3 has 13 residues. The chain's CDR3 is CASSIGTGGGYTF. Written as DNA, the CDR3 is TGTGCCAGCAGTATTGGGACAGGAGGAGGCTACACCTTC.

This rearrangement joins TRBV5-4 to TRBJ2-7; 12 bases are shared with TRBD1. The V gene end was trimmed by 4 bases and the J gene end by 6 bases; junction bases not matched to a gene: 8. The CDR3 length is 15 residues. The germline V gene has CDR1 SGHNT and CDR2 YYREEE (reference sequence). Here the CDR3 DNA reads TGTGCCAGCAGCGGGGACGGGACAGGGGGCCGCGAGCAGTACTTC. Translating it yields CASSGDGTGGREQYF. Full variable domain (missing parts from reference TRBV5-4 and TRBJ2-7): ETGVTQSPTHLIKTRGQQVTLRCSSQSGHNTVSWYQQALGQGPQFIFQYYREEENGRGNFPPRFSGLQFPNYSSELNVNALELDDSALYLCASSGDGTGGREQYFGPGTRLTVT.